Shown below are 29 T cell receptor beta chains from a single sample sequenced in a study of T cells in Graves' hyperthyroidism and ophthalmopathy. Amplification of TCR beta CDR3 regions was performed using RNA transcripts as template. Researchers ran a first-round RT-PCR on the TCR CDR3 using the HTBI primer set. MiXCR, applied by TCRdb to the multiplex PCR reads, yields one record per CDR3 protein. The data hold about 560,000 distinct CDR3 sequences, with 46% observed a single time. The specimen was peripheral blood or thyroid tissue (not recorded which). All receptors come from a woman aged 18 to 35 with Graves' hyperthyroidism.

The rearrangement joins TRBV12-3 or TRBV12-4 to TRBJ1-1; perhaps TRBD1 as D (5 bases). There are 12 residues in the CDR3. CDR3 amino acids: CASGLTGREAFF. CDR3 bases: TGTGCTAGTGGCCTGACGGGACGGGAAGCTTTCTTT.

This clonotype was recorded a few times. V is TRBV20-1 and J is TRBJ1-1; D gene uncertain. V lost 4 bases to trimming and J lost 1 base, with 10 bases between them. The CDR3 consists of 13 residues. Germline CDR1 reads DFQATT; CDR2 reads SNEGSKA (reference sequence). DNA of the CDR3: TGCAGTGCTAAGGACCACACGAACACTGAAGCTTTCTTT. Translation: CSAKDHTNTEAFF.

V usage is TRBV2 and J usage is TRBJ1-2, with TRBD1 identical over 8 bases. This CDR3 spans 13 amino acids. The V segment lost 8 bases and the J segment 8 bases; nucleotides outside the gene matches: 10. CDR1 is SNHLY and CDR2 is FYNNEI in the germline V gene. CDR3 DNA: TGTGCCAGCCTGTGGGCAGGGGGCTCCGGCTACACCTTC. Translated, it gives CASLWAGGSGYTF.

J is TRBJ1-2 and V is TRBV7-2; the D is unclear. The CDR3 runs 16 residues. CDR1 and CDR2 (germline): SGHTA, FQGNSA. V was pared by 5 bases and J by 4 bases, with 20 bases between. CDR3 nucleotide sequence: TGTGCCAGCAGCGCGACCTCGGGGTCCGGTGCCTATGGCTACACCTTC. This sequence encodes CASSATSGSGAYGYTF.

This clonotype was found many times. The V and J genes are TRBV20-1 and TRBJ2-7, with 7 bases identical to TRBD1. Per germline, CDR1 DFQATT and CDR2 SNEGSKA (reference sequence). V gave up 5 bases and J gave up 6 bases; unmatched junction bases: 10. This CDR3 is 13 amino acids long. The CDR3 DNA is TGCAGTGCTTTGGCGACAGGGACGTTCGAGCAGTACTTC. Protein sequence: CSALATGTFEQYF.

This clonotype was observed a handful of times. The J gene is TRBJ2-7, the V gene TRBV9; D is perhaps TRBD2 (5 bases). The CDR3 is 13 amino acids. Germline V CDR1 and CDR2: SGDLS, YYNGEE. V was shortened by 5 bases and J by 5 bases, with 14 bases between the two germline ends. CDR3 in DNA: TGTGCCAGCAGTTTCGACTCCGGGGACGAGCAGTACTTC. Residues: CASSFDSGDEQYF. Variable domain in full (rest from reference TRBV9 and TRBJ2-7): DSGVTQTPKHLITATGQRVTLRCSPRSGDLSVYWYQQSLDQGLQFLIQYYNGEERAKGNILERFSAQQFPDLHSELNLSSLELGDSALYFCASSFDSGDEQYFGPGTRLTVT.

This clonotype was picked up a small number of times. Likely a read error: the CDR3 ends without its conserved phenylalanine or tryptophan. It is unclear where the CDR3 begins or ends on the DNA, so no DNA is shown, and the CDR3 is as TCRdb lists it. The rearrangement uses TRBV10-3 and TRBJ1-4. The germline V gene has CDR1 ENHRY and CDR2 SYGVKD. The CDR3 length is 8 residues, termini included. The CDR3 sequence: CAISESFS.

V is TRBV7-9 and J is TRBJ2-2; D remains ambiguous. CDR1 and CDR2 from the germline V gene are SEHNR and FQNEAQ (reference sequence). CDR3 length equals 10 residues. Trimming removed 8 bases at V and 5 bases at J, with 3 bases between. The CDR3 here is CASETGELFF. In DNA form, the CDR3 reads TGTGCCAGCGAAACCGGGGAGCTGTTTTTT.

The chain links TRBV20-1 to TRBJ2-7; 8 nucleotides match TRBD2. The CDR3 has 14 residues. The germline CDR1 and CDR2 sequences are DFQATT and SNEGSKA (reference sequence). V gave up 6 bases and J gave up 2 bases; unmatched junction bases: 9. The CDR3 DNA reads TGCAGTGCCCAAGGACTAGCCGCTACCTACGAGCAGTACTTC. Protein: CSAQGLAATYEQYF.

Many counts were recorded for this clonotype. This sequence joins TRBV7-9 and TRBJ1-1; D remains unclear. Per germline, CDR1 SEHNR and CDR2 FQNEAQ (reference sequence). V was pared by 5 bases and J by 2 bases, with 15 bases between. The CDR3 is 15 amino acids. The CDR3 is CASSPQVGLNTEAFF. DNA of the CDR3: TGTGCCAGCAGCCCCCAGGTGGGCCTAAACACTGAAGCTTTCTTT. Variable domain in full (rest from reference TRBV7-9 and TRBJ1-1): DTGVSQNPRHKITKRGQNVTFRCDPISEHNRLYWYRQTLGQGPEFLTYFQNEAQLEKSRLLSDRFSAERPKGSFSTLEIQRTEQGDSAMYLCASSPQVGLNTEAFFGQGTRLTVV.

Points on this clonotype: This may be a read error, as it is one base from a much larger clone. The chain carries TRBV10-3 and TRBJ2-7; maybe TRBD1 (6 bases). Looked up from germline, CDR1 is ENHRY and CDR2 is SYGVKD. The CDR3 consists of 16 residues. The CDR3 loop is CAISERWGHGVYEQHF. The CDR3 nucleotides are TGTGCCATCAGTGAGCGTTGGGGGCATGGGGTCTACGAGCAGCACTTC.

This clonotype has more than one count but fewer than ten. The V and J genes are TRBV10-3 and TRBJ2-7; 13 positions agree with TRBD2. Germline trimming cut 8 bases from V and 6 bases from J; bases unmatched to any gene: 4. CDR1 and CDR2 from the germline V gene are ENHRY and SYGVKD. CDR3 length: 13 amino acids. CDR3 sequence reads: CAIGLAGAGEQYF. The CDR3 DNA reads TGTGCCATCGGACTAGCGGGAGCCGGCGAGCAGTACTTC.

The rearrangement links TRBV28 to TRBJ1-3, with 8 bases lining up with TRBD1. The CDR3 contains 14 residues. Trimming removed 5 bases from V and 3 bases from J; junction bases left unmatched: 3. The germline V gene encodes CDR1 MDHEN and CDR2 SYDVKM. CDR3 sequence: CASSHRGNGNTIYF. The CDR3 coding sequence is TGTGCCAGCAGTCACAGGGGGAATGGAAACACCATATATTTT.

The rearrangement joins TRBV5-5 to TRBJ1-2, with TRBD1 matching 11 bases. This CDR3 has 14 residues. With 10 bases clipped from V and 5 bases from J, the junction kept 10 bases outside the gene matches. The germline V gene has CDR1 SGHKS and CDR2 YYEKEE (reference sequence). The CDR3 nucleotides are TGTGCCTGGAGTGTCGGGACAGGGGGATATGGCTACACCTTC. Amino acids: CAWSVGTGGYGYTF.

The genes are TRBV20-1 and TRBJ1-1; maybe TRBD1 (5 bases). Germline assignment: CDR1 DFQATT and CDR2 SNEGSKA (reference sequence). V was cut by 6 bases and J by 1 base, with 12 bases left in between. This CDR3 spans 13 amino acids. CDR3 sequence (DNA): TGCAGTGCCCCGCGACAGACGAACACTGAAGCTTTCTTT. It yields the protein CSAPRQTNTEAFF.

As regards this clonotype: A much larger clone lies one base from this, so it may be a read error. V and J are TRBV20-1 and TRBJ1-2; D is ambiguous. V dropped 3 bases and J dropped 6 bases, with 8 bases sitting between them. This CDR3 spans 11 amino acids. Germline CDR1 is DFQATT and CDR2 is SNEGSKA (reference sequence). DNA for the CDR3: TGCAGTGCTAGTGACGGGAATGGCTACACCTTC. Protein product: CSASDGNGYTF.

This clonotype was detected many times. The chain links TRBV25-1 to TRBJ2-5; D perhaps matches TRBD2 (6 bases). Germline assignment: CDR1 MGHDK and CDR2 SYGVNS. V shed 1 base and J shed 5 bases, with 11 bases lying between them. This CDR3 contains 14 residues. CDR3 sequence reads: CASSEWGEWETQYF. The DNA of the CDR3 is TGTGCCAGCAGTGAATGGGGGGAATGGGAGACCCAGTACTTC.

This clonotype was detected only once. The V and J genes are TRBV12-3 or TRBV12-4 and TRBJ1-5; D call uncertain. The CDR3 length is 13 residues. Trimming took off 6 bases at V and 2 bases at J, with 8 bases between the two ends. The CDR3 spells CASRHNGNQPQHF. In DNA form, the CDR3 reads TGTGCCAGCAGGCACAACGGCAATCAGCCCCAGCATTTT.

The chain joins TRBV7-2 to TRBJ2-1; 9 bases agree with TRBD1. The CDR3 runs to 15 residues. The V segment lost 2 bases and the J segment 10 bases; nucleotides outside the gene matches: 9. Germline CDR1 is SGHTA and CDR2 is FQGNSA. CDR3 loop: CASSLTGQGGGEQFF. Written as DNA, the CDR3 is TGTGCCAGCAGCTTAACGGGACAGGGAGGAGGGGAGCAGTTCTTC.

Concerning this clonotype itself: A much larger clonotype is one base distant, so this may be a read error. The V and J genes are TRBV5-8 and TRBJ1-1, with D uncertain. CDR3 length equals 13 residues. The germline CDR1 and CDR2 sequences are SGHTS and YDEGEE. Trimming removed 3 bases at V and 7 bases at J, with 13 bases between. The CDR3 loop is CASSYLLVREAFF. The CDR3 DNA reads as TGTGCCAGCAGCTACCTTCTTGTACGTGAAGCTTTCTTT.

The table lists this clonotype with many counts. V gene TRBV7-9 combines with J gene TRBJ2-6; D is unresolved. The V gene lost 4 bases and the J gene lost 4 bases, with 8 bases spanning the gap. The length of the CDR3 is 14 residues. The germline V gene encodes CDR1 SEHNR and CDR2 FQNEAQ (reference sequence). The CDR3 DNA is TGTGCCAGCAGCTCCGTGAGGGGGGCCAACGTCCTGACTTTC. Protein product: CASSSVRGANVLTF.

As to this clonotype: This may arise from a read error, as a much more abundant clone is one base away. CDR3 in amino acids: CASSDSSSGADVLTF. CDR3 nucleotides: TGTGCCAGCTCGGACAGCAGCTCTGGGGCCGACGTCCTGACTTTC. The V call is TRBV2, the J call TRBJ2-6; tentatively, D is TRBD1 (6 bases). This CDR3 region has 15 residues. Germline V gene sequence: CDR1 SNHLY, CDR2 FYNNEI.

As concerns this clonotype: At one end the junction does not follow the germline gene, possibly because of a read error. V gene TRBV14 combines with J gene TRBJ2-7, with a weak D call TRBD1 (6 bases). The CDR3 sequence is 14 residues long. The V gene's germline CDR1 is SGHDN and CDR2 FVKESK. The CDR3 DNA sequence: TGTGCCGGCAGCCACGCCCCAGGGGCCTACGAGCAGTACTTC. As protein: CAGSHAPGAYEQYF.

The chain recombines TRBV5-4 with TRBJ2-5; TRBD2 matches at 9 bases. There are 15 residues in the CDR3. V gave up 4 bases and J gave up 3 bases; unmatched junction bases: 7. Per germline, CDR1 SGHNT and CDR2 YYREEE (reference sequence). DNA for the CDR3: TGTGCCAGCAGCGGGGCTAGCGGGATTGAAGAGACCCAGTACTTC. Translating it yields CASSGASGIEETQYF.

The chain carries TRBV6-1 and TRBJ1-5; TRBD1 might be the D (5 bases). Trimming took off 1 base at V and 0 bases at J, with 16 bases between the two ends. The germline CDR1 and CDR2 sequences are MNHNS and SASEGT. The CDR3 consists of 18 residues. CDR3 in amino acids: CASSEGIGGTISNQPQHF. CDR3 in DNA: TGTGCCAGCAGTGAAGGGATCGGCGGGACTATTAGCAATCAGCCCCAGCATTTT.

The genes are TRBV25-1 and TRBJ2-5, with 7 bases lining up with TRBD2. V shed 6 bases, J shed 5 bases, and the junction held 12 bases outside the gene matches. Germline-derived CDR1 and CDR2 are MGHDK and SYGVNS. CDR3 length equals 15 residues. The CDR3 bases are TGTGCCAGCAGCCGACGAAGCGGGATTGGGGAGACCCAGTACTTC. This codes for CASSRRSGIGETQYF.

In this sample, this clonotype turned up once. Relative to the germline gene, one junction end is altered; a read error may explain this. The rearrangement links TRBV10-3 to TRBJ2-2; D is uncertain. This CDR3 is built from 13 residues. Germline lookup yields CDR1 ENHRY and CDR2 SYGVKD. The DNA of the CDR3 is TGTGCCAGCAGTGAGAGGTCGTCCGGGGAGCTGTTTTTT. Protein product: CASSERSSGELFF.

V is TRBV7-2 and J is TRBJ2-7; 8 bases map to TRBD2. The CDR3 is 14 residues long. With V trimmed by 5 bases and J by 5 bases, 8 bases remained unmatched. Per germline, CDR1 SGHTA and CDR2 FQGNSA. For the CDR3, the DNA is TGTGCCAGCAGCCTAGGACTAGCCGGGCACGAGCAGTACTTC. As protein: CASSLGLAGHEQYF.

V usage is TRBV7-2 and J usage is TRBJ2-5, with D possibly TRBD2 on 6 matching bases. The CDR3 totals 14 residues. Germline V gives CDR1 SGHTA, CDR2 FQGNSA. Trimming left V 5 bases short and J 5 bases short, with 15 bases between. The DNA for the CDR3 is TGTGCCAGCAGCCAGTATTCTAGCGTTGAGACCCAGTACTTC. This gives the protein CASSQYSSVETQYF.